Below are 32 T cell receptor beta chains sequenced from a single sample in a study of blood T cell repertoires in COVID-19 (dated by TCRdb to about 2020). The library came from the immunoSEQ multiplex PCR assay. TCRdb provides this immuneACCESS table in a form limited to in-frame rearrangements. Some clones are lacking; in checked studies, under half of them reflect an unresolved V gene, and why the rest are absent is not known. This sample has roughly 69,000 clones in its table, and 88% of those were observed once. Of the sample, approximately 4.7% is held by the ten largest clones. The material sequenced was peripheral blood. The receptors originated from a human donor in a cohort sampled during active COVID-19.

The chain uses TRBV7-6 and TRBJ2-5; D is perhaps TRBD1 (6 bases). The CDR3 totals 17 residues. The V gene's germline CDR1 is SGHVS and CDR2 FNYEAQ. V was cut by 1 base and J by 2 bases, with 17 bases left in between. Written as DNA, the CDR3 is TGTGCCAGCAGCTTAGGTTTGCCTTTGGGGGCACAAGAGACCCAGTACTTC. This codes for CASSLGLPLGAQETQYF.

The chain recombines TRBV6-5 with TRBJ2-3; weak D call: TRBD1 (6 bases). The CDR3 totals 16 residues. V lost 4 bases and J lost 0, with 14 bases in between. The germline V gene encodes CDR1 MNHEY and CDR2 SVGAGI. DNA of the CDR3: TGTGCCAGCAGTTCCGCCCGGGACATCAGCACAGATACGCAGTATTTT. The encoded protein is CASSSARDISTDTQYF.

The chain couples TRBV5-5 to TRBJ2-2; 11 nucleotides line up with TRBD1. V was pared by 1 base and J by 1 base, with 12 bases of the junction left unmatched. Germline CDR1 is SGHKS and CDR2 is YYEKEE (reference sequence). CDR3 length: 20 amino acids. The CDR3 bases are TGTGCCAGCAGCTTGATTCCTACCGGGACAGGGGGGATGAACACCGGGGAGCTGTTTTTT. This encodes CASSLIPTGTGGMNTGELFF.

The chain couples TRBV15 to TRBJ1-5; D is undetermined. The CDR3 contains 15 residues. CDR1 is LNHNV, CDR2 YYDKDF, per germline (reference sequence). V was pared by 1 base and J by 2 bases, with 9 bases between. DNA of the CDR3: TGTGCCACCAGCAGAGGTTCGGGTGGCAATCAGCCCCAGCATTTT. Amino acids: CATSRGSGGNQPQHF.

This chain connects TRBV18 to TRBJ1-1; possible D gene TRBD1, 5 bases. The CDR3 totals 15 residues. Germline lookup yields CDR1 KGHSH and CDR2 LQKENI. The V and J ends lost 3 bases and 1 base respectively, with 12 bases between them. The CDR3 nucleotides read TGTGCCAGCTCACCTCTCGGGGGAAAGAACACTGAAGCTTTCTTT. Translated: CASSPLGGKNTEAFF.

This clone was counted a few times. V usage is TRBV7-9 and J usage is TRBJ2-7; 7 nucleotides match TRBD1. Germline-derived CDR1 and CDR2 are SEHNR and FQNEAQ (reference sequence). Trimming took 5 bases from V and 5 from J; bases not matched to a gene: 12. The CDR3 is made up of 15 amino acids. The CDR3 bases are TGTGCCAGCAGCCAGCGGAGACAGGGTGCGGACGAGCAGTACTTC. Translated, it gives CASSQRRQGADEQYF.

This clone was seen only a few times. The CDR3 is CASSLGGQAGTGELFF. The CDR3 region has the DNA TGTGCCAGCAGCTTAGGAGGGCAGGCGGGTACCGGGGAGCTGTTTTTT. This chain joins TRBV11-2 and TRBJ2-2; perhaps TRBD2 as D (5 bases). V gave up 1 base and J gave up 5 bases, with 14 bases separating them. The CDR3 is 16 amino acids. The germline V gene encodes CDR1 SGHAT and CDR2 FQNNGV.

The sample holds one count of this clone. CDR3: CASSFRGETEAFF. In nucleotides, the CDR3 is TGCGCCAGCAGCTTCAGGGGAGAAACTGAAGCTTTCTTT. The chain links TRBV5-1 to TRBJ1-1; TRBD1 is a possible D gene (6 bases). This CDR3 has 13 residues. Germline V gene data show CDR1 as SGHRS and CDR2 as YFSETQ. Trimming took off 2 bases at V and 5 bases at J, with 10 bases between the two ends.

In nucleotides, the CDR3 is TGTGCCAGCAGTCCCCGGACTAGCGGGAGGGCCGGGGAGCTGTTTTTT. Translating gives CASSPRTSGRAGELFF. The V and J genes are TRBV27 and TRBJ2-2, with 15 bases aligning to TRBD2. J lost 6 bases, V lost 5 bases, and 4 bases had no gene match. The CDR3 contains 16 residues. CDR1 is MNHEY and CDR2 is SMNVEV in the germline V gene (reference sequence).

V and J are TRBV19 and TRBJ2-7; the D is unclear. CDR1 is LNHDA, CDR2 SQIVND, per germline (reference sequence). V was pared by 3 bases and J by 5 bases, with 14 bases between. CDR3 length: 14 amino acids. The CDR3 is CASSMGERGHEQYF. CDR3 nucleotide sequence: TGTGCCAGTAGTATGGGCGAACGTGGCCACGAGCAGTACTTC.

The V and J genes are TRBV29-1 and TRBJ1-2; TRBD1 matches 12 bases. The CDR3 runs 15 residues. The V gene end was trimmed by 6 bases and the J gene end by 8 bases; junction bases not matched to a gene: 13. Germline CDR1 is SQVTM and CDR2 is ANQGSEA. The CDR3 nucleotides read TGCAGCGTAGACATCCGGGACAGGGGGCCGTCAGGCTACACCTTC. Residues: CSVDIRDRGPSGYTF.

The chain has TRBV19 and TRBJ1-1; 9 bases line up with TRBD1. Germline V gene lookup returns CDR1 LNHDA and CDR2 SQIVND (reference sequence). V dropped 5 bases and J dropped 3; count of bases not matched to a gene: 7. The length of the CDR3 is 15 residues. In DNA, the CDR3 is TGTGCCAGTAGTCCTCGACAGGGGGTCGACACTGAAGCTTTCTTT. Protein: CASSPRQGVDTEAFF.

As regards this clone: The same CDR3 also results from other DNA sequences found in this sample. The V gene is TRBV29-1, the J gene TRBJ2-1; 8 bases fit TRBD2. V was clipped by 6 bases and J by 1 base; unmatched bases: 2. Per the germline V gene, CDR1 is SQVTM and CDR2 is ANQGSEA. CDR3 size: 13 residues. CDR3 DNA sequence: TGCAGCGTGGGGACTAGTTCCTACAATGAGCAGTTCTTC. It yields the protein CSVGTSSYNEQFF.

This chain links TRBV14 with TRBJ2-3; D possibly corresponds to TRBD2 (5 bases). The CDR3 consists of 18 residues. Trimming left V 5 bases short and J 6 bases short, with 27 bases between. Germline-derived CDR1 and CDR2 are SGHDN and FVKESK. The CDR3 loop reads CASSGLSGTRKLRDTQYF. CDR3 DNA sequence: TGTGCCAGCAGCGGGTTATCTGGAACTAGGAAGTTGCGCGATACGCAGTATTTT. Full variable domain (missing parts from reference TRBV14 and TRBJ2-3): EAGVTQFPSHSVIEKGQTVTLRCDPISGHDNLYWYRRVMGKEIKFLLHFVKESKQDESGMPNNRFLAERTGGTYSTLKVQPAELEDSGVYFCASSGLSGTRKLRDTQYFGPGTRLTVL.

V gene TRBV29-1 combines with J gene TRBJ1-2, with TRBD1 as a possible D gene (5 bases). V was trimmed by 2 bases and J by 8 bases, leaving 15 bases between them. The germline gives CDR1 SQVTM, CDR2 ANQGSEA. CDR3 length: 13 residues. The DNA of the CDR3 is TGCAGCGTTGAACCCAGACGGGGGGGAGGCTACACCTTC. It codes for CSVEPRRGGGYTF.

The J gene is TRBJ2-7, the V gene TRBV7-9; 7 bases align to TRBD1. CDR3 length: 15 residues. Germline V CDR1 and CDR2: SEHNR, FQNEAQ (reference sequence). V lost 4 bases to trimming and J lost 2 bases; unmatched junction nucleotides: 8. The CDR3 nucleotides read TGTGCCAGCAGCTCCGACAGGGACGCTGCCTACGAGCAGTACTTC. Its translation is CASSSDRDAAYEQYF.

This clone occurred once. CDR3 sequence (DNA): TGCGCCAGCAGCTTGGGCGGGAGCAGGGAGACCCAGTACTTC. Residues: CASSLGGSRETQYF. The V gene is TRBV5-1, the J gene TRBJ2-5; 7 bases line up with TRBD2. The junction had 4 bases not matched to a gene; V was cut back by 0 bases and J by 5 bases. This CDR3 comprises 14 residues. Germline V lookup: CDR1 SGHRS, CDR2 YFSETQ.

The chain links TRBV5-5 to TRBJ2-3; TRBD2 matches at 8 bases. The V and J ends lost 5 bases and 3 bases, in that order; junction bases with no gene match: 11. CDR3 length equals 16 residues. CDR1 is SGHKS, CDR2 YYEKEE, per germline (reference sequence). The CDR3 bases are TGTGCCAGCAGGCAACAGGCGGGACTAGGAACAGATACGCAGTATTTT. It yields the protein CASRQQAGLGTDTQYF.

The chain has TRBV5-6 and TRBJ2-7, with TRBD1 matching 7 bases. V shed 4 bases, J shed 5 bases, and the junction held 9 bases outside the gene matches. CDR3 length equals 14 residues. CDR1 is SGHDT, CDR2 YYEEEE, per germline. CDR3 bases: TGTGCCAGCAGCCCGGGACAGCGCACGCACGAGCAGTACTTC. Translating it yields CASSPGQRTHEQYF.

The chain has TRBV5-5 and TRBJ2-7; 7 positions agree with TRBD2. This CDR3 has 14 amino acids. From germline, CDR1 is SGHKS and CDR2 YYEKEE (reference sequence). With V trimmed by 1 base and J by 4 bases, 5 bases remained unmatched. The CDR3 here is CASSLFLAAYEQYF. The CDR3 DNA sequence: TGTGCCAGCAGCTTGTTTCTAGCGGCTTACGAGCAGTACTTC. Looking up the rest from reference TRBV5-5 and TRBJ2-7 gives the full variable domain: DAGVTQSPTHLIKTRGQQVTLRCSPISGHKSVSWYQQVLGQGPQFIFQYYEKEERGRGNFPDRFSARQFPNYSSELNVNALLLGDSALYLCASSLFLAAYEQYFGPGTRLTVT.

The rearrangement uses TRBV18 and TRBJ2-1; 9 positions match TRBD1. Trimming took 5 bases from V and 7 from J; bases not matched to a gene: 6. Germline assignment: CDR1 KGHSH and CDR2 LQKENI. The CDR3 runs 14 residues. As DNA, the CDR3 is TGTGCCAGCTCATCCCGACAGGGGGATAATGAGCAGTTCTTC. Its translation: CASSSRQGDNEQFF.

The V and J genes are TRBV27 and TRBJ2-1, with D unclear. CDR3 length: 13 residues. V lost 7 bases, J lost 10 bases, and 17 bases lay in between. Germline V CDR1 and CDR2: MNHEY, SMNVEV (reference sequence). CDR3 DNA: TGTGCCAGCACCCCACGGCGGCGATCAGAGCAGTTCTTC. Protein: CASTPRRRSEQFF.

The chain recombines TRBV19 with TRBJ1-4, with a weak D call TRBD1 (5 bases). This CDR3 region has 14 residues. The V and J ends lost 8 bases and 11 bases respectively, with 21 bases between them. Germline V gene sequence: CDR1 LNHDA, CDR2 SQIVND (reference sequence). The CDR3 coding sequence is TGTGCCAGTCGCAACACAGGTCCCGATGGGAAACTGTTTTTT. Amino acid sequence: CASRNTGPDGKLFF. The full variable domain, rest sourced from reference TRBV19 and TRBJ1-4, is DGGITQSPKYLFRKEGQNVTLSCEQNLNHDAMYWYRQDPGQGLRLIYYSQIVNDFQKGDIAEGYSVSREKKESFPLTVTSAQKNPTAFYLCASRNTGPDGKLFFGSGTQLSVL.

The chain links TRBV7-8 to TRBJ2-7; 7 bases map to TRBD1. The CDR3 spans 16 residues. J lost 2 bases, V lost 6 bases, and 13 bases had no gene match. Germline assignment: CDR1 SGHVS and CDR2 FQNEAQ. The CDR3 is CASRPRWQGVPYEQYF. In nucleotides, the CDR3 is TGTGCCAGCAGACCGAGGTGGCAGGGGGTCCCCTACGAGCAGTACTTC.

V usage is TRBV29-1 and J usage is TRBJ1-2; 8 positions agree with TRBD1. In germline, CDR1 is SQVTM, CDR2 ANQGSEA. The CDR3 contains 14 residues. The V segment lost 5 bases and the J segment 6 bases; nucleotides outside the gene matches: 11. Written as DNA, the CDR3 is TGCAGCGTTTGGGGGGGACAGGCTCTGGATGGCTACACCTTC. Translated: CSVWGGQALDGYTF.

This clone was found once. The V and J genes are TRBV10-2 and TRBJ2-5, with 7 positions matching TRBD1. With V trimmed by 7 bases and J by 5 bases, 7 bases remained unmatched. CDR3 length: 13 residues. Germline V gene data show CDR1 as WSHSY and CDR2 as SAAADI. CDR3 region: CASMRDSRETQYF. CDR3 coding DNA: TGCGCCAGCATGAGGGACAGTCGGGAGACCCAGTACTTC.

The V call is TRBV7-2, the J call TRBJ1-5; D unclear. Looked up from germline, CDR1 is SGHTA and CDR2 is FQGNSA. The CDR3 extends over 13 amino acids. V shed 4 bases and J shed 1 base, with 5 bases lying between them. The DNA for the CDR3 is TGTGCCAGCAGCTCGGGGAGCAATCAGCCCCAGCATTTT. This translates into CASSSGSNQPQHF.

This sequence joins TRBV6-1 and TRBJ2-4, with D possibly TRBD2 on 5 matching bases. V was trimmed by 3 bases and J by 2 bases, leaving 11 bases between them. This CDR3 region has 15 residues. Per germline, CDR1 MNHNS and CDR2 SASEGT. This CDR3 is CASSDLARSKNIQYF. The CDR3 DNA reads TGTGCCAGCAGTGACCTAGCTAGGTCCAAAAACATTCAGTACTTC.

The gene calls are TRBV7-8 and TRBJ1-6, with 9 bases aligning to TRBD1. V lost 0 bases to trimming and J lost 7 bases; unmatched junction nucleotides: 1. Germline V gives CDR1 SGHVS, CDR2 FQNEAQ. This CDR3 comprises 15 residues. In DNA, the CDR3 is TGTGCCAGCAGCTTAGCAGGGACAGGGAATTCACCCCTCCACTTT. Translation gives CASSLAGTGNSPLHF.

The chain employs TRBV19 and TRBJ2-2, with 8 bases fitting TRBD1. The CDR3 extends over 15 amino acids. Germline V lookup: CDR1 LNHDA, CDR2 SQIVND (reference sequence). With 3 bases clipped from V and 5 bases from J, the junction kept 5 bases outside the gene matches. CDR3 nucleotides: TGTGCCAGTAGTATTCCCAGGGGGCGTACCGGGGAGCTGTTTTTT. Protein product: CASSIPRGRTGELFF.

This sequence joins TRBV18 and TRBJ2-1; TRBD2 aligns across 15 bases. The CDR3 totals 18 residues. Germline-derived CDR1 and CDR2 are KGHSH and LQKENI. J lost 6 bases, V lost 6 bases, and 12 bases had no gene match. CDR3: CASSGLAGGPGGINEQFF. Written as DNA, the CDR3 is TGTGCCAGCTCTGGACTAGCGGGAGGGCCAGGGGGAATCAATGAGCAGTTCTTC.

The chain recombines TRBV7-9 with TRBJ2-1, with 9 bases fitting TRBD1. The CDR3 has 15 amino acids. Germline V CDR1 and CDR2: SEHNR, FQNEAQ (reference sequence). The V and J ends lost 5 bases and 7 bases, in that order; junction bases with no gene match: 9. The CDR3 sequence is CASSPQGQGVNEQFF. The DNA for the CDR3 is TGTGCCAGCAGCCCCCAGGGACAGGGTGTGAATGAGCAGTTCTTC. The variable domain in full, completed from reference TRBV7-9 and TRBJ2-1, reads DTGVSQNPRHKITKRGQNVTFRCDPISEHNRLYWYRQTLGQGPEFLTYFQNEAQLEKSRLLSDRFSAERPKGSFSTLEIQRTEQGDSAMYLCASSPQGQGVNEQFFGPGTRLTVL.